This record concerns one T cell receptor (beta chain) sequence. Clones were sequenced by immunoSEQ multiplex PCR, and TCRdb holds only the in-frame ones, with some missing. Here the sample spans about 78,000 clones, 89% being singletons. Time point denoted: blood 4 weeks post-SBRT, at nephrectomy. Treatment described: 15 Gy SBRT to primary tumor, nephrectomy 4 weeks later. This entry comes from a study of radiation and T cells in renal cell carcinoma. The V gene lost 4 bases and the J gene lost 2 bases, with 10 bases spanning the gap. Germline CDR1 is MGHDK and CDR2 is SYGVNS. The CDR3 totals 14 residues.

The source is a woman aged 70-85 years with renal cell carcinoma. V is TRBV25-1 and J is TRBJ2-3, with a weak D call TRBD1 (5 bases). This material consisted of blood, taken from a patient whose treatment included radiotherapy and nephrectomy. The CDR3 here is CASSVTGNTDTQYF. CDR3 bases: TGTGCCAGCAGTGTTACAGGAAACACAGATACGCAGTATTTT.